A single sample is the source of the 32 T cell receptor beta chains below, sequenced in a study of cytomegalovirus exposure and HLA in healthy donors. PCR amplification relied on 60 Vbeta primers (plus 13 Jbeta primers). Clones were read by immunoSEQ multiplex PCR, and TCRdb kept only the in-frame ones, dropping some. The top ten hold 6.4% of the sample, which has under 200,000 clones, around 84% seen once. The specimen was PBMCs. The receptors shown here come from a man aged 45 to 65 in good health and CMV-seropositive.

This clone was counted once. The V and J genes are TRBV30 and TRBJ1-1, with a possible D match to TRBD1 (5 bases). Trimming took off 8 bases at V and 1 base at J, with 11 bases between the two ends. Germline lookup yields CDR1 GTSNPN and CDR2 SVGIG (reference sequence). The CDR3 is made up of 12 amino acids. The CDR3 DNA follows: TGTGCCGCGGGGCATACGAACACTGAAGCTTTCTTT. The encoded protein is CAAGHTNTEAFF.

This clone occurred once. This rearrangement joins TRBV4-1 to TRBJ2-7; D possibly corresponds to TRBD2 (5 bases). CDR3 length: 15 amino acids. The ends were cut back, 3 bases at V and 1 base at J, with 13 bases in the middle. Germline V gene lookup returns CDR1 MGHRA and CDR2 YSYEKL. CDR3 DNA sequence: TGCGCCAGCAGCCAGGGAGTAGGCGGATCCTACGAGCAGTACGTC. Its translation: CASSQGVGGSYEQYV.

The CDR3, as DNA: TGTGCCAGCAGTGATGGGGTGCGGGGGCCTTACAATGAGCAGTTCTTC. Translation: CASSDGVRGPYNEQFF. The J gene is TRBJ2-1, the V gene TRBV6-1; TRBD2 is a possible D gene (7 bases). CDR3 size: 16 residues. Deletions cut 3 bases from V and 4 bases from J, with 16 bases between. Germline loops: CDR1 MNHNS, CDR2 SASEGT.

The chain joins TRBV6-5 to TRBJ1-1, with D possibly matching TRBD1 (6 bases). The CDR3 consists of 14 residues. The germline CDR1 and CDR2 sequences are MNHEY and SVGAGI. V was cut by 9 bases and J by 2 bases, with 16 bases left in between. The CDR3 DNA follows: TGTGCCAGGAAACCTGGGACATCCAACACTGAAGCTTTCTTT. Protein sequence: CARKPGTSNTEAFF.

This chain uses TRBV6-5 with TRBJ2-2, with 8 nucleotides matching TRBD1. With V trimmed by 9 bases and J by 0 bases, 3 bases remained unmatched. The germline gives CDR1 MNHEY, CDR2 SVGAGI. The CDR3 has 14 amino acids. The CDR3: CASQGAPNTGELFF. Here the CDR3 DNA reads TGTGCCAGTCAGGGGGCCCCGAACACCGGGGAGCTGTTTTTT.

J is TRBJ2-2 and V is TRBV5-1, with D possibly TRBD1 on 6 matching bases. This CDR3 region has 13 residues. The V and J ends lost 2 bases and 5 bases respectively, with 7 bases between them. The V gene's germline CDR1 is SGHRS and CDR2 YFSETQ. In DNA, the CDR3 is TGCGCCAGCAGCTTACAGGGAACCGGGGAGCTGTTTTTT. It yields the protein CASSLQGTGELFF. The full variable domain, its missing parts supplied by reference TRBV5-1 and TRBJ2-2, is KAGVTQTPRYLIKTRGQQVTLSCSPISGHRSVSWYQQTPGQGLQFLFEYFSETQRNKGNFPGRFSGRQFSNSRSEMNVSTLELGDSALYLCASSLQGTGELFFGEGSRLTVL.

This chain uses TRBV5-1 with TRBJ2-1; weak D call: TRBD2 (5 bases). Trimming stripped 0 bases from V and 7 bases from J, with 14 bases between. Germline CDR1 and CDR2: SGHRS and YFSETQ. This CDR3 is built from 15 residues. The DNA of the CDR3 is TGCGCCAGCAGCTTGGTTTGGGGTAGCGCGAATGAGCAGTTCTTC. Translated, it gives CASSLVWGSANEQFF.

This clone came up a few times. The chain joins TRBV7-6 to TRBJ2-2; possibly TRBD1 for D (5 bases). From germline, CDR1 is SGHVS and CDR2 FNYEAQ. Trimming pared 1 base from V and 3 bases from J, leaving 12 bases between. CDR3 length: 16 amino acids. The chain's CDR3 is CASSLDQGPDTGELFF. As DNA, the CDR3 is TGTGCCAGCAGCTTAGACCAGGGTCCTGACACCGGGGAGCTGTTTTTT.

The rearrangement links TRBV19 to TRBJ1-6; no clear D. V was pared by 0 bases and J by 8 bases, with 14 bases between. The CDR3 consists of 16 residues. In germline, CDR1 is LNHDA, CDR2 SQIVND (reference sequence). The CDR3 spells CASSIEERLADSPLHF. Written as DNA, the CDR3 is TGTGCCAGTAGTATAGAGGAGCGACTTGCAGATTCACCCCTCCACTTT.

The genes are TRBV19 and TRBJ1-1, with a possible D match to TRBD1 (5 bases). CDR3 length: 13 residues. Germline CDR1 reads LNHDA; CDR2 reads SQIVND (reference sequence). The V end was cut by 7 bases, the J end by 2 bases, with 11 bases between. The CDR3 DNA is TGTGCCAGTACCCTCAGGGCAAACACTGAAGCTTTCTTT. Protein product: CASTLRANTEAFF. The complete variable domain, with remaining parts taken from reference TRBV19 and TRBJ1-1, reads DGGITQSPKYLFRKEGQNVTLSCEQNLNHDAMYWYRQDPGQGLRLIYYSQIVNDFQKGDIAEGYSVSREKKESFPLTVTSAQKNPTAFYLCASTLRANTEAFFGQGTRLTVV.

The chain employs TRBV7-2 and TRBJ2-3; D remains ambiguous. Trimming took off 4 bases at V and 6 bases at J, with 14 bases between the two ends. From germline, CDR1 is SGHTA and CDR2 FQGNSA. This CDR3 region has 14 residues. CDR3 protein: CASSYESVPDTQYF. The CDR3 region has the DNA TGTGCCAGCAGCTACGAATCGGTCCCGGATACGCAGTATTTT.

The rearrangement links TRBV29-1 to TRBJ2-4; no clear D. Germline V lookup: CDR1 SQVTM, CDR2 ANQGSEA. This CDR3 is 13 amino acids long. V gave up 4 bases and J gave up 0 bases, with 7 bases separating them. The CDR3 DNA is TGCAGCGTTGTGGAGCTAGCCAAAAACATTCAGTACTTC. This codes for CSVVELAKNIQYF.

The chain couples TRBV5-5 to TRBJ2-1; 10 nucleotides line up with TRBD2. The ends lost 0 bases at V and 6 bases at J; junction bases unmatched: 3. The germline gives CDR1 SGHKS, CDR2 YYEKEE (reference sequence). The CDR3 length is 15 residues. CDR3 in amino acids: CASSLEREGRNEQFF. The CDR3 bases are TGTGCCAGCAGCTTGGAGCGGGAGGGCCGCAATGAGCAGTTCTTC.

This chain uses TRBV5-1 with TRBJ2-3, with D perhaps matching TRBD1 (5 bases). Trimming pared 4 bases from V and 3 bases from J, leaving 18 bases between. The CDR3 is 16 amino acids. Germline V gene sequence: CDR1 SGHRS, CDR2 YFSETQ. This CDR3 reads CASSPGAGMETDTQYF. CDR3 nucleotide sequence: TGCGCCAGCAGCCCTGGTGCAGGGATGGAGACAGATACGCAGTATTTT.

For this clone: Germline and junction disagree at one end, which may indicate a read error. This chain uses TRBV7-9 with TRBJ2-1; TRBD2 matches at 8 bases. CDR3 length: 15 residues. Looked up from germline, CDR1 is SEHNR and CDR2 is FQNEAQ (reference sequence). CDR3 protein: CSSSPGSGRMYEQFF. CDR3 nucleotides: TGTTCCAGCAGCCCTGGGAGCGGGAGAATGTATGAGCAGTTCTTC.

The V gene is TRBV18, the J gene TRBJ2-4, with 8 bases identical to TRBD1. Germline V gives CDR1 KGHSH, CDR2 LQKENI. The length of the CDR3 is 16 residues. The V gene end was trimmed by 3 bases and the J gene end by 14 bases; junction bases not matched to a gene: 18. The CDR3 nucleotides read TGTGCCAGCTCACCGCTTGAGACCGGGACAGGAATGTCGGAGTACTTC. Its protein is CASSPLETGTGMSEYF.

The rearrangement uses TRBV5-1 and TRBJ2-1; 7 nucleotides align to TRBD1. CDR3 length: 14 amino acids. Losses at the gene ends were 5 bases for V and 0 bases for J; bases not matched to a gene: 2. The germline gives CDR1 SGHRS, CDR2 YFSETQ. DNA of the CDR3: TGCGCCAGCAGGACAGGGAGCTCCTACAATGAGCAGTTCTTC. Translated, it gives CASRTGSSYNEQFF.

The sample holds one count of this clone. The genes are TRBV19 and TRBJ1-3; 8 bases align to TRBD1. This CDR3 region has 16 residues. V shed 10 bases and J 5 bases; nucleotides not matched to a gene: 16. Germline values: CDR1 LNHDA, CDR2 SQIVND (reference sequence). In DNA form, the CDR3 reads TGTGCCACAATGGACCTCAGGGGGCGAGGAAGAAACACCATATATTTT. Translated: CATMDLRGRGRNTIYF. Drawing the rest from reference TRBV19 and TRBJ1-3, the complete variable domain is DGGITQSPKYLFRKEGQNVTLSCEQNLNHDAMYWYRQDPGQGLRLIYYSQIVNDFQKGDIAEGYSVSREKKESFPLTVTSAQKNPTAFYLCATMDLRGRGRNTIYFGEGSWLTVV.

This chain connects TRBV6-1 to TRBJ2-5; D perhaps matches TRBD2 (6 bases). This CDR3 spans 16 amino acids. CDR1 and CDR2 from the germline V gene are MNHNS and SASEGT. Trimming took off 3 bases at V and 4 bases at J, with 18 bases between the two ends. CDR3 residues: CASSDREAGRGETQYF. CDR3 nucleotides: TGTGCCAGCAGTGATAGGGAGGCAGGCAGAGGAGAGACCCAGTACTTC.

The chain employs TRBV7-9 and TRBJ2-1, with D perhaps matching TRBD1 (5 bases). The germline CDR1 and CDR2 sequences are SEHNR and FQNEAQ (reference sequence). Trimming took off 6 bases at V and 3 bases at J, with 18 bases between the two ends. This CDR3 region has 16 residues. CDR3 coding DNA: TGTGCCAGCAGTCCCCTCGACAGCACTAACTACAATGAGCAGTTCTTC. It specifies CASSPLDSTNYNEQFF. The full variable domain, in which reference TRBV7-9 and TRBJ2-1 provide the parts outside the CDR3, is DTGVSQNPRHKITKRGQNVTFRCDPISEHNRLYWYRQTLGQGPEFLTYFQNEAQLEKSRLLSDRFSAERPKGSFSTLEIQRTEQGDSAMYLCASSPLDSTNYNEQFFGPGTRLTVL.

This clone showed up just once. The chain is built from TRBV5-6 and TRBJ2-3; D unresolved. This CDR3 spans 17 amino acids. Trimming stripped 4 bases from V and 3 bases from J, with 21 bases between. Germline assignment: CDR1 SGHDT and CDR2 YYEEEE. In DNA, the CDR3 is TGTGCCAGCAGCCCGCCCGGCACTGCAGGTGGGACAGATACGCAGTATTTT. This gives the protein CASSPPGTAGGTDTQYF.

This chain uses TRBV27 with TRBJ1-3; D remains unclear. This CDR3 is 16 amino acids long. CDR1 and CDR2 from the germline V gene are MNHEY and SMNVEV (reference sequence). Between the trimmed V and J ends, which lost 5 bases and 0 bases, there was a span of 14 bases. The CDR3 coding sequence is TGTGCCAGCAGTCCCCTCGGGGTTACCTCTGGAAACACCATATATTTT. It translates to CASSPLGVTSGNTIYF.

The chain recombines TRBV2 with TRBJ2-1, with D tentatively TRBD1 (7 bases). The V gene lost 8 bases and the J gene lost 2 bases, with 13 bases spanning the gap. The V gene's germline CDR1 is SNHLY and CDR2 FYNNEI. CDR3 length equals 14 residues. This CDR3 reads CASGGTVPYNEQFF. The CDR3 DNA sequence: TGTGCCAGCGGGGGGACAGTCCCCTACAATGAGCAGTTCTTC.

CDR3: CASSGDRSFNYGYTF. CDR3 sequence (DNA): TGTGCCAGCAGCGGGGACAGGTCCTTTAACTATGGCTACACCTTC. The V call is TRBV9, the J call TRBJ1-2; 8 bases fit TRBD1. This CDR3 region has 15 residues. The V gene's germline CDR1 is SGDLS and CDR2 YYNGEE. J gave up 1 base and V 3 bases, and 5 bases lay outside the gene matches.

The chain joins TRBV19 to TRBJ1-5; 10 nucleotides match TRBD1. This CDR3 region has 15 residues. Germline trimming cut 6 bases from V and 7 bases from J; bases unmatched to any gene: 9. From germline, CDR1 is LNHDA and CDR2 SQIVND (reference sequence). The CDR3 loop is CASSRDRGWEQPQHF. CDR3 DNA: TGTGCCAGTAGCAGGGACAGGGGATGGGAGCAGCCCCAGCATTTT.

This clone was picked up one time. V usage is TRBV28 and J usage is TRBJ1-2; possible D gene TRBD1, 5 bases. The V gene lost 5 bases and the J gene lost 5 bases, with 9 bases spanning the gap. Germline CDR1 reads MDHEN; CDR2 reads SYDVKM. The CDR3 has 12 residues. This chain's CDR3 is CASSDSLYGYTF. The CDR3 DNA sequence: TGTGCCAGCAGTGACAGCTTATATGGCTACACCTTC.

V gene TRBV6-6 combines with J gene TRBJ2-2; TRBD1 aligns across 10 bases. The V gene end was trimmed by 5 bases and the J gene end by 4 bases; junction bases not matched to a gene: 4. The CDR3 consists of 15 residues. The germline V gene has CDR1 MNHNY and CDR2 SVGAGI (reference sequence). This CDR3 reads CASSLRTGGTGELFF. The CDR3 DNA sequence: TGTGCCAGCAGTCTTCGGACAGGGGGCACCGGGGAGCTGTTTTTT.

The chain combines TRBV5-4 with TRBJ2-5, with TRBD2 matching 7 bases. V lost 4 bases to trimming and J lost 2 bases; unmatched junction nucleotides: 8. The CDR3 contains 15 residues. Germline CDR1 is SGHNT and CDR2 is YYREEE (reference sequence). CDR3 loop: CASSGAGTIQETQYF. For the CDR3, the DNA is TGTGCCAGCAGCGGAGCCGGGACTATTCAAGAGACCCAGTACTTC.

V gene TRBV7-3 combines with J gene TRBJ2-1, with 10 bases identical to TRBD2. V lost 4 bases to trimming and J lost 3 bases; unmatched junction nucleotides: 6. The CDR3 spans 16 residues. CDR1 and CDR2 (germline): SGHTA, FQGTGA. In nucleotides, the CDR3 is TGTGCCAGCAGCTCGTCAAGCGGGAGGGACTACAATGAGCAGTTCTTC. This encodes CASSSSSGRDYNEQFF.

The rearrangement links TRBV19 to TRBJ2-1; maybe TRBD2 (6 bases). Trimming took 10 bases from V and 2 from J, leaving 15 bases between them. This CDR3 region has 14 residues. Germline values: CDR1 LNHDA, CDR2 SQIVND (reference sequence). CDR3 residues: CATTLTRPYNEQFF. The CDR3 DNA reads TGTGCCACCACTTTGACTAGGCCCTACAATGAGCAGTTCTTC.

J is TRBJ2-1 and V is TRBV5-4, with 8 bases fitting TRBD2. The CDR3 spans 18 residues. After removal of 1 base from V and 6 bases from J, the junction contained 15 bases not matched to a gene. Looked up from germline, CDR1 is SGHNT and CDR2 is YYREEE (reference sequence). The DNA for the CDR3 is TGTGCCAGCAGCTTGAGGCTAGGAAGGAGCGGGAGTAGCAATGAGCAGTTCTTC. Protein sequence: CASSLRLGRSGSSNEQFF.

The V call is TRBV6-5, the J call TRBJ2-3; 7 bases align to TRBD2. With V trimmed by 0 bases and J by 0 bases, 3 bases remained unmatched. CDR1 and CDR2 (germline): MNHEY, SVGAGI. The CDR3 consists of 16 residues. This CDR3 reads CASSYSGGSSTDTQYF. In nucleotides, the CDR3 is TGTGCCAGCAGTTACTCGGGGGGGTCTAGCACAGATACGCAGTATTTT.